These 32 T cell receptor beta chains were sequenced from one sample in a study of T cells in Graves' hyperthyroidism and ophthalmopathy. From RNA transcripts, TCR beta CDR3 regions were amplified. HTBI primers were used for first-round RT-PCR of the TCR CDR3. TCRdb re-analysed the multiplex PCR reads in MiXCR, keeping a single row per CDR3 protein. Of around 300,000 distinct CDR3 sequences in the sample, more than 10% were seen once. Material: blood. All receptors come from a young woman with Graves' hyperthyroidism that later progressed to Graves' ophthalmopathy.

This clonotype was counted at least ten times. The chain carries TRBV20-1 and TRBJ2-1, with 10 bases lining up with TRBD2. Germline V CDR1 and CDR2: DFQATT, SNEGSKA (reference sequence). Trimming took 3 bases from V and 7 from J; bases not matched to a gene: 3. The CDR3 length is 13 residues. The CDR3: CSASTSGMNEQFF. CDR3 nucleotides: TGCAGTGCTAGTACTAGCGGGATGAATGAGCAGTTCTTC.

This clonotype has at least ten counts. The chain combines TRBV3-1 with TRBJ1-1; 8 nucleotides agree with TRBD1. This CDR3 comprises 14 residues. The germline gives CDR1 LGHDT, CDR2 YNNKEL (reference sequence). The trim removed 3 bases at V and 4 bases at J, leaving 4 bases unmatched. The CDR3 protein is CASSQTTGATEAFF. Written as DNA, the CDR3 is TGTGCCAGCAGCCAGACGACAGGGGCCACTGAAGCTTTCTTT. Supplemented by reference TRBV3-1 and TRBJ1-1, the full variable domain reads DTAVSQTPKYLVTQMGNDKSIKCEQNLGHDTMYWYKQDSKKFLKIMFSYNNKELIINETVPNRFSPKSPDKAHLNLHINSLELGDSAVYFCASSQTTGATEAFFGQGTRLTVV.

This clonotype was counted only a few times. The gene calls are TRBV7-9 and TRBJ1-2; 7 positions agree with TRBD1. The germline V gene has CDR1 SEHNR and CDR2 FQNEAQ (reference sequence). The CDR3 runs to 15 residues. J lost 6 bases, V lost 1 base, and 8 bases had no gene match. The CDR3 bases are TGTGCCAGCAGCTTAGATCGGGGACAGAGGAATGGCTACACCTTC. Its translation is CASSLDRGQRNGYTF.

This clonotype was recorded at least ten times. This chain links TRBV6-1 with TRBJ1-3; D unresolved. Germline V gene lookup returns CDR1 MNHNS and CDR2 SASEGT. CDR3 length: 15 residues. V gave up 5 bases and J gave up 0 bases, with 11 bases separating them. CDR3: CASSSVETSGNTIYF. The CDR3 DNA reads TGTGCCAGCAGTTCCGTGGAGACCTCTGGAAACACCATATATTTT.

This clonotype was seen at least ten times. The chain carries TRBV29-1 and TRBJ2-7; D remains unclear. The CDR3 is 14 amino acids. Trimming took 6 bases from V and 0 from J, leaving 15 bases between them. CDR1 SQVTM and CDR2 ANQGSEA come from the germline V gene. The CDR3 spells CSVLDGRSSYEQYF. CDR3 bases: TGCAGCGTATTGGACGGAAGGAGCTCCTACGAGCAGTACTTC.

The chain recombines TRBV6-2 or TRBV6-3 with TRBJ2-3; 12 nucleotides line up with TRBD2. Unmatched junction bases numbered 9, after V lost 6 bases and J lost 5 bases. Germline CDR1 and CDR2: MNHEY and SVGEGT. The CDR3 is made up of 16 amino acids. The CDR3 here is CASRVPSGRALDTQYF. The CDR3 coding sequence is TGTGCCAGCAGGGTCCCTAGCGGGAGGGCCTTAGATACGCAGTATTTT.

This clonotype turned up a few times. The V and J genes are TRBV2 and TRBJ2-6, with D perhaps matching TRBD1 (6 bases). The CDR3 consists of 15 residues. Looked up from germline, CDR1 is SNHLY and CDR2 is FYNNEI. Trimming removed 6 bases from V and 3 bases from J, with 12 bases in between. CDR3 bases: TGTGCCAGCAGGGGTAACAGGGTTGGGGCCAACGTCCTGACTTTC. This codes for CASRGNRVGANVLTF.

This clonotype came up many times. This chain links TRBV29-1 with TRBJ1-5, with TRBD1 as a possible D gene (5 bases). This CDR3 region has 13 residues. CDR1 is SQVTM and CDR2 is ANQGSEA in the germline V gene. Between the trimmed V and J ends, which lost 4 bases and 0 bases, there was a span of 7 bases. The CDR3 sequence: CSVVGDSNQPQHF. The CDR3 nucleotides read TGCAGCGTTGTGGGGGATAGCAATCAGCCCCAGCATTTT.

This clonotype was detected ten times or more. The rearrangement links TRBV6-2 or TRBV6-3 to TRBJ1-2; D not resolved. The V gene's germline CDR1 is MNHEY and CDR2 SVGEGT. Trimming shortened V by 5 bases and J by 0 bases, and 16 bases separated the two germline ends. This CDR3 has 16 residues. CDR3 protein: CASSTPSGRANYGYTF. In DNA form, the CDR3 reads TGTGCCAGCAGTACCCCAAGCGGCCGAGCTAACTATGGCTACACCTTC.

Ten or more counts support this clonotype. J is TRBJ1-1 and V is TRBV10-3; 9 nucleotides line up with TRBD1. The CDR3 loop spans 14 amino acids. Germline-derived CDR1 and CDR2 are ENHRY and SYGVKD. V was clipped by 6 bases and J by 5 bases; unmatched bases: 7. The CDR3 region has the DNA TGTGCCATCAGCCTCCGGGACAGGGAAACTGAAGCTTTCTTT. Translating it yields CAISLRDRETEAFF.

This clonotype was counted at least ten times. This sequence joins TRBV20-1 and TRBJ2-7; 9 bases agree with TRBD1. Trimming at V came to 3 bases and at J to 5 bases, leaving 8 bases not matched to a gene. The CDR3 is 14 amino acids. In germline, CDR1 is DFQATT, CDR2 SNEGSKA (reference sequence). CDR3 nucleotides: TGCAGTGCTAGTGGTTGGACAGGGGTGGACGAGCAGTACTTC. Amino acid sequence: CSASGWTGVDEQYF.

This clonotype occurred many times. V and J are TRBV27 and TRBJ2-1; 8 bases match TRBD2. The CDR3 is 16 amino acids. J was trimmed by 6 bases and V by 5 bases; bases with no gene match: 12. The germline V gene encodes CDR1 MNHEY and CDR2 SMNVEV (reference sequence). The CDR3 bases are TGTGCCAGCAGTCCGCCGTCGACTAGCGTATCCAATGAGCAGTTCTTC. It translates to CASSPPSTSVSNEQFF.

This clonotype was observed many times. This chain connects TRBV7-2 to TRBJ1-1; D might be TRBD1 (5 bases). CDR1 is SGHTA and CDR2 is FQGNSA in the germline V gene. The CDR3 loop spans 13 amino acids. V lost 8 bases to trimming and J lost 1 base, with 11 bases between them. CDR3 DNA: TGTGCCAGCGGTAGACAGACGAACACTGAAGCTTTCTTT. Translated, it gives CASGRQTNTEAFF.

This clonotype was recorded at least ten times. This chain connects TRBV11-3 to TRBJ2-1; D unresolved. V was trimmed by 1 base and J by 4 bases, leaving 8 bases between them. The CDR3 loop spans 14 amino acids. The V gene's germline CDR1 is SGHNT and CDR2 YENEEA. CDR3 in amino acids: CASSLGNGYNEQFF. DNA for the CDR3: TGTGCCAGCAGCTTAGGAAACGGTTACAATGAGCAGTTCTTC.

Turning to this clonotype: One end of the junction fails to match germline, which may point to a read error. The chain uses TRBV19 and TRBJ2-1, with D possibly TRBD2 on 5 matching bases. Per the germline V gene, CDR1 is LNHDA and CDR2 is SQIVND (reference sequence). The CDR3 length is 17 residues. The CDR3 is CASSIVLFGSPGNEQLF. Written as DNA, the CDR3 is TGTGCCAGTAGTATAGTCCTTTTTGGGAGTCCCGGCAATGAGCAGCTCTTC.

The sample holds many counts of this clonotype. The rearrangement links TRBV7-9 to TRBJ2-3, with D hard to call. The CDR3 loop spans 14 amino acids. Germline V gives CDR1 SEHNR, CDR2 FQNEAQ (reference sequence). The ends were cut back, 5 bases at V and 2 bases at J, with 11 bases in the middle. The CDR3 spells CASSLVLHTDTQYF. The DNA for the CDR3 is TGTGCCAGCAGCCTGGTACTCCACACAGATACGCAGTATTTT.

The table lists this clonotype with a count of one. The chain joins TRBV3-1 to TRBJ2-3, with no clear D. V was trimmed by 4 bases and J by 1 base, leaving 12 bases between them. The CDR3 has 15 amino acids. CDR1 and CDR2 from the germline V gene are LGHDT and YNNKEL (reference sequence). The chain's CDR3 is CASSPTGSRTDTQYF. CDR3 in DNA: TGTGCCAGCAGCCCCACCGGGTCACGCACAGATACGCAGTATTTT.

In this sample, this clonotype turned up many times. J is TRBJ2-1 and V is TRBV7-9; a possible D gene is TRBD2 (6 bases). CDR1 is SEHNR, CDR2 FQNEAQ, per germline (reference sequence). CDR3 length: 12 amino acids. Trimming left V 5 bases short and J 8 bases short, with 10 bases between. The CDR3 protein is CASSPREHEQFF. The CDR3 DNA reads TGTGCCAGCAGCCCGCGGGAACATGAGCAGTTCTTC. Variable domain in full (rest from reference TRBV7-9 and TRBJ2-1): DTGVSQNPRHKITKRGQNVTFRCDPISEHNRLYWYRQTLGQGPEFLTYFQNEAQLEKSRLLSDRFSAERPKGSFSTLEIQRTEQGDSAMYLCASSPREHEQFFGPGTRLTVL.

This clonotype has a count of ten or more. The rearrangement uses TRBV7-6 and TRBJ2-7, with a tentative D call TRBD2 (5 bases). The CDR3 contains 14 residues. Between the trimmed V and J ends, which lost 0 bases and 3 bases, there was a span of 9 bases. Germline values: CDR1 SGHVS, CDR2 FNYEAQ. The CDR3 reads CASSLAGAYYEQYF. In DNA form, the CDR3 reads TGTGCCAGCAGCTTAGCGGGAGCTTACTACGAGCAGTACTTC. Full variable domain (missing parts from reference TRBV7-6 and TRBJ2-7): GAGVSQSPRYKVTKRGQDVALRCDPISGHVSLYWYRQALGQGPEFLTYFNYEAQQDKSGLPNDRFSAERPEGSISTLTIQRTEQRDSAMYRCASSLAGAYYEQYFGPGTRLTVT.

The chain employs TRBV6-1 and TRBJ1-4; the match to TRBD1 covers 10 bases. CDR3 length: 16 residues. V shed 0 bases and J 3 bases; nucleotides not matched to a gene: 1. Germline CDR1 is MNHNS and CDR2 is SASEGT. The CDR3 nucleotides read TGTGCCAGCAGTGAAGCCGACAGGGGGCCTAATGAAAAACTGTTTTTT. Amino acids: CASSEADRGPNEKLFF.

This chain uses TRBV24-1 with TRBJ2-1, with TRBD2 identical over 7 bases. This CDR3 is built from 15 residues. The V gene end was trimmed by 4 bases and the J gene end by 0 bases; junction bases not matched to a gene: 2. Germline V lookup: CDR1 KGHDR, CDR2 SFDVKD. This CDR3 is CATSEAGISYNEQFF. In nucleotides, the CDR3 is TGTGCCACCAGTGAAGCGGGGATCTCCTACAATGAGCAGTTCTTC.

The table lists this clonotype with many counts. V gene TRBV2 combines with J gene TRBJ2-7; perhaps TRBD1 as D (5 bases). Trimming removed 6 bases from V and 1 base from J, with 16 bases in between. Germline V CDR1 and CDR2: SNHLY, FYNNEI. The CDR3 is 15 residues long. The CDR3 sequence is CASRDPGRSSYEQYF. The DNA of the CDR3 is TGTGCCAGCAGAGACCCAGGGCGAAGTTCCTACGAGCAGTACTTC. Filled out from reference TRBV2 and TRBJ2-7, the complete variable domain reads EPEVTQTPSHQVTQMGQEVILRCVPISNHLYFYWYRQILGQKVEFLVSFYNNEISEKSEIFDDQFSVERPDGSNFTLKIRSTKLEDSAMYFCASRDPGRSSYEQYFGPGTRLTVT.

CDR3 nucleotide sequence: TGTGCCAGCAGCTATAAATTTGCAGTAGCGGGAGGGCGGGCAGATACGCAGTATTTT. Residues: CASSYKFAVAGGRADTQYF. The V call is TRBV4-2, the J call TRBJ2-3; 11 positions match TRBD2. Looked up from germline, CDR1 is LGHNA and CDR2 is YNFKEQ. Germline trimming cut 5 bases from V and 4 bases from J; bases unmatched to any gene: 17. This CDR3 is built from 19 residues.

The rearrangement uses TRBV27 and TRBJ1-4, with no clear D. This CDR3 contains 16 residues. Trimming pared 3 bases from V and 4 bases from J, leaving 15 bases between. Germline V gene lookup returns CDR1 MNHEY and CDR2 SMNVEV (reference sequence). In DNA, the CDR3 is TGTGCCAGCAGTTTGACTGTGGGGAGGGTTAATGAAAAACTGTTTTTT. It codes for CASSLTVGRVNEKLFF.

This clonotype was seen only a few times. The chain is built from TRBV14 and TRBJ2-5, with 7 bases aligning to TRBD2. Germline V gene data show CDR1 as SGHDN and CDR2 as FVKESK. Germline trimming cut 5 bases from V and 4 bases from J; bases unmatched to any gene: 4. The CDR3 extends over 13 amino acids. The CDR3 nucleotides read TGTGCCAGCAGCGCCAGCGGGACAGAGACCCAGTACTTC. Its protein is CASSASGTETQYF.

This clonotype has at least ten counts. The CDR3 here is CSVGPNGDFNGYTF. The CDR3 nucleotides read TGCAGCGTTGGTCCCAATGGTGACTTTAATGGCTACACCTTC. This sequence joins TRBV29-1 and TRBJ1-2, with D hard to call. V lost 4 bases, J lost 6 bases, and 18 bases lay in between. The germline gives CDR1 SQVTM, CDR2 ANQGSEA. CDR3 length: 14 amino acids.

This clonotype was seen many times. The V call is TRBV18, the J call TRBJ2-1, with 8 bases aligning to TRBD2. The germline gives CDR1 KGHSH, CDR2 LQKENI. J was trimmed by 6 bases and V by 3 bases; bases with no gene match: 1. The CDR3 has 13 amino acids. The CDR3 DNA is TGTGCCAGCTCACCGACTAGCGTCAATGAGCAGTTCTTC. It specifies CASSPTSVNEQFF.

This clonotype came up many times. The chain uses TRBV18 and TRBJ2-7; 11 bases match TRBD1. The CDR3 length is 14 residues. Germline V CDR1 and CDR2: KGHSH, LQKENI. The ends lost 4 bases at V and 4 bases at J; junction bases unmatched: 3. This CDR3 is CASSRGDRGYEQYF. CDR3 bases: TGTGCCAGCTCACGGGGGGACAGGGGGTACGAGCAGTACTTC.

The chain combines TRBV7-9 with TRBJ1-2; 7 bases match TRBD1. V dropped 4 bases and J dropped 4; count of bases not matched to a gene: 6. Germline V CDR1 and CDR2: SEHNR, FQNEAQ (reference sequence). This CDR3 has 14 amino acids. The CDR3 DNA sequence: TGTGCCAGCAGCTCCACAGGGGTTAGCTATGGCTACACCTTC. This gives the protein CASSSTGVSYGYTF. Supplemented by reference TRBV7-9 and TRBJ1-2, the full variable domain reads DTGVSQNPRHKITKRGQNVTFRCDPISEHNRLYWYRQTLGQGPEFLTYFQNEAQLEKSRLLSDRFSAERPKGSFSTLEIQRTEQGDSAMYLCASSSTGVSYGYTFGSGTRLTVV.

This clonotype was counted only a few times. An end of the junction does not agree with germline; a read error may underlie this. This chain joins TRBV6-2 or TRBV6-3 and TRBJ2-1, with D perhaps TRBD2 (6 bases). Looked up from germline, CDR1 is MNHEY and CDR2 is SVGEGT. This CDR3 has 14 amino acids. CDR3 protein: CASSYSAGGYEQSF. The CDR3 DNA reads TGTGCCAGCAGTTACTCAGCGGGCGGTTATGAGCAGTCCTTC.

This clonotype came up once. The chain couples TRBV6-1 to TRBJ1-1; tentative D call: TRBD1 (5 bases). Germline values: CDR1 MNHNS, CDR2 SASEGT. CDR3 length: 14 residues. V lost 6 bases to trimming and J lost 5 bases, with 16 bases between them. CDR3 sequence (DNA): TGTGCCAGCAGCAATACCGGGGGGGGGACTGAAGCTTTCTTT. Its protein is CASSNTGGGTEAFF.

This clonotype has a count of ten or more. The chain combines TRBV7-3 with TRBJ1-1; 11 nucleotides align to TRBD1. This CDR3 spans 15 amino acids. CDR1 and CDR2 from the germline V gene are SGHTA and FQGTGA. V dropped 2 bases and J dropped 5; count of bases not matched to a gene: 4. The CDR3 nucleotides are TGTGCCAGCAGCTTAGCCGGACAGGGGGCAACTGAAGCTTTCTTT. This translates into CASSLAGQGATEAFF.